These 32 T cell receptor beta chains originate from one sample sequenced in a study of blood T cell repertoires in COVID-19. Sequencing used immunoSEQ multiplex PCR; TCRdb keeps in-frame clones, though not all of them. The sample shows around 180,000 clones, more than 80% of them seen only once. Material: peripheral blood. The receptors derive from a woman over 75 with COVID-19, enrolled during active disease.

The CDR3 sequence is CASSSQGNTEAFF. The DNA of the CDR3 is TGTGCCAGCAGCTCACAGGGGAACACTGAAGCTTTCTTT. The chain carries TRBV11-3 and TRBJ1-1, with TRBD1 as a possible D gene (6 bases). V lost 4 bases to trimming and J lost 1 base, with 7 bases between them. Germline V gene lookup returns CDR1 SGHNT and CDR2 YENEEA. The length of the CDR3 is 13 residues.

The chain links TRBV7-9 to TRBJ1-2; TRBD1 aligns across 8 bases. Germline values: CDR1 SEHNR, CDR2 FQNEAQ (reference sequence). The J segment lost 4 bases and the V segment lost 0 bases, leaving 1 base of the junction unmatched. The CDR3 contains 14 residues. The CDR3 DNA is TGTGCCAGCAGCTTAGCCGGACAGGGCTATGGCTACACCTTC. Amino acids: CASSLAGQGYGYTF.

The CDR3 DNA follows: TGTGCCAGTAGTATGCTATCACAGGGGTCCGCGCAGTACTTC. Its protein product is CASSMLSQGSAQYF. J is TRBJ2-7 and V is TRBV19; 7 bases line up with TRBD1. Germline-derived CDR1 and CDR2 are LNHDA and SQIVND (reference sequence). This CDR3 has 14 residues. V shed 3 bases and J 9 bases; nucleotides not matched to a gene: 11.

In DNA, the CDR3 is TGCGCCAGCAGCCAAGATACACTCAGGGGGCTGCTAGCCAAAAACATTCAGTACTTC. Translation gives CASSQDTLRGLLAKNIQYF. The chain recombines TRBV4-1 with TRBJ2-4; 8 nucleotides agree with TRBD1. The CDR3 extends over 19 amino acids. Germline V gene lookup returns CDR1 MGHRA and CDR2 YSYEKL. The V segment lost 0 bases and the J segment 0 bases; nucleotides outside the gene matches: 10.

The gene calls are TRBV7-9 and TRBJ2-3, with 10 bases fitting TRBD2. This CDR3 is built from 15 residues. Trimming took 6 bases from V and 4 from J; bases not matched to a gene: 7. Germline values: CDR1 SEHNR, CDR2 FQNEAQ (reference sequence). This CDR3 is CASRPAGGPADTQYF. The DNA of the CDR3 is TGTGCCAGCAGACCAGCGGGAGGGCCCGCAGATACGCAGTATTTT.

The rearrangement joins TRBV7-2 to TRBJ2-2, with 7 positions matching TRBD2. The CDR3 is 16 residues long. V shed 0 bases, J shed 2 bases, and the junction held 3 bases outside the gene matches. Germline CDR1 reads SGHTA; CDR2 reads FQGNSA. The CDR3 DNA is TGTGCCAGCAGCTTAGCGGGGGGGATCAACACCGGGGAGCTGTTTTTT. It codes for CASSLAGGINTGELFF.

Only a few counts were recorded for this clone. This sequence joins TRBV9 and TRBJ2-5; D is perhaps TRBD2 (6 bases). V lost 0 bases to trimming and J lost 2 bases, with 11 bases between them. CDR1 is SGDLS and CDR2 is YYNGEE in the germline V gene. The CDR3 has 15 amino acids. The CDR3 here is CASSVARGGQETQYF. DNA of the CDR3: TGTGCCAGCAGCGTAGCTAGAGGAGGGCAAGAGACCCAGTACTTC.

There are a few counts of this clone. This chain connects TRBV27 to TRBJ1-2, with TRBD1 identical over 9 bases. V was pared by 6 bases and J by 4 bases, with 9 bases of the junction left unmatched. The CDR3 extends over 15 amino acids. The V gene's germline CDR1 is MNHEY and CDR2 SMNVEV (reference sequence). CDR3 DNA sequence: TGTGCCAGCAGCCGGGACAGGGACCCCCTCTATGGCTACACCTTC. This codes for CASSRDRDPLYGYTF.

The J gene is TRBJ2-6, the V gene TRBV20-1; D remains ambiguous. This CDR3 is 10 amino acids long. Looked up from germline, CDR1 is DFQATT and CDR2 is SNEGSKA (reference sequence). This chain's CDR3 is CTRGANVLTF. The DNA for the CDR3 is TGCACTAGGGGGGCCAACGTCCTGACTTTC.

The genes are TRBV7-2 and TRBJ1-6; 11 bases line up with TRBD1. The CDR3 totals 15 residues. Per the germline V gene, CDR1 is SGHTA and CDR2 is FQGNSA. The V segment lost 3 bases and the J segment 9 bases; nucleotides outside the gene matches: 4. The CDR3 sequence is CASSFSGTGGSPLHF. The CDR3 DNA reads TGTGCCAGCAGCTTCTCCGGGACAGGGGGTTCACCCCTCCACTTT.

This chain uses TRBV13 with TRBJ2-5, with D possibly matching TRBD1 (7 bases). The CDR3 spans 13 residues. V lost 2 bases and J lost 4, with 8 bases in between. The germline V gene encodes CDR1 PRHDT and CDR2 FYEKMQ (reference sequence). The CDR3 sequence: CASSLQGGETQYF. CDR3 sequence (DNA): TGTGCCAGCAGCTTACAGGGGGGAGAGACCCAGTACTTC.

V is TRBV19 and J is TRBJ2-7; 8 positions match TRBD1. The junction had 2 bases not matched to a gene; V was cut back by 7 bases and J by 0 bases. Germline CDR1 reads LNHDA; CDR2 reads SQIVND (reference sequence). The CDR3 is made up of 13 amino acids. This CDR3 is CASKGQDSYEQYF. CDR3 sequence (DNA): TGTGCCAGTAAGGGACAGGACTCCTACGAGCAGTACTTC.

The V call is TRBV5-1, the J call TRBJ1-2; D remains unclear. V was cut by 3 bases and J by 5 bases, with 8 bases left in between. The CDR3 loop spans 12 amino acids. CDR1 and CDR2 (germline): SGHRS, YFSETQ. The CDR3 bases are TGCGCCAGCAGCTCGGGTACGTATGGCTACACCTTC. Translation gives CASSSGTYGYTF. The whole variable domain, filled in from reference TRBV5-1 and TRBJ1-2, reads KAGVTQTPRYLIKTRGQQVTLSCSPISGHRSVSWYQQTPGQGLQFLFEYFSETQRNKGNFPGRFSGRQFSNSRSEMNVSTLELGDSALYLCASSSGTYGYTFGSGTRLTVV.

The chain couples TRBV5-8 to TRBJ2-5; 8 bases align to TRBD1. J gave up 4 bases and V 4 bases, and 6 bases lay outside the gene matches. Germline CDR1 and CDR2: SGHTS and YDEGEE. CDR3 size: 14 residues. CDR3 in amino acids: CASSIGQGRETQYF. The CDR3 region has the DNA TGTGCCAGCAGCATCGGACAGGGAAGAGAGACCCAGTACTTC.

The V gene is TRBV2, the J gene TRBJ2-7; D possibly corresponds to TRBD1 (5 bases). V was clipped by 6 bases and J by 2 bases, with 11 bases between them. From germline, CDR1 is SNHLY and CDR2 FYNNEI. The length of the CDR3 is 13 residues. The CDR3 loop reads CASRAGYTYEQYF. The CDR3 coding sequence is TGTGCCAGCAGGGCAGGGTATACCTACGAGCAGTACTTC.

This sequence joins TRBV21-1 and TRBJ2-2; the D call in the table, TRBD2, was not verified against the DNA. TRBV21-1 is shown as a pseudogene. There are 13 residues in the CDR3. DNA of the CDR3: TGTGCCACGCGAAGCCCCGTTCCCGGGGAGCTGTTTTTT. Translation: CATRSPVPGELFF.

The rearrangement uses TRBV28 and TRBJ1-2, with 9 bases lining up with TRBD1. The V gene's germline CDR1 is MDHEN and CDR2 SYDVKM. J lost 8 bases, V lost 2 bases, and 6 bases had no gene match. The CDR3 is 14 amino acids. CDR3 sequence (DNA): TGTGCCAGCAGTTTAATCACAGGGGGCAGGGGCTACACCTTC. Translated: CASSLITGGRGYTF.

CDR3 DNA sequence: TGTGCCAGCCGGTTCGGGACAGGGGTGAATCAGCCCCAGCATTTT. Protein: CASRFGTGVNQPQHF. V gene TRBV6-5 combines with J gene TRBJ1-5; 10 positions match TRBD1. V lost 8 bases and J lost 4; bases outside the gene matches: 8. The germline gives CDR1 MNHEY, CDR2 SVGAGI. This CDR3 has 15 amino acids.

The chain employs TRBV7-2 and TRBJ1-5; 7 bases match TRBD1. The CDR3 is 16 amino acids. The germline V gene has CDR1 SGHTA and CDR2 FQGNSA. V lost 1 base and J lost 0; bases outside the gene matches: 3. CDR3 protein: CASSLGPGGSNQPQHF. DNA for the CDR3: TGTGCCAGCAGCTTAGGGCCAGGGGGTAGCAATCAGCCCCAGCATTTT.

This clone turned up a few times. The V and J genes are TRBV5-6 and TRBJ1-2; 7 bases are a match to TRBD1. The CDR3 has 15 amino acids. Germline V gene data show CDR1 as SGHDT and CDR2 as YYEEEE. Trimming took 4 bases from V and 4 from J; bases not matched to a gene: 10. The CDR3 spells CASSPDREDSYGYTF. The CDR3 nucleotides are TGTGCCAGCAGCCCCGACAGGGAGGATAGCTATGGCTACACCTTC. Full variable domain (remainder filled in from reference TRBV5-6 and TRBJ1-2): DAGVTQSPTHLIKTRGQQVTLRCSPKSGHDTVSWYQQALGQGPQFIFQYYEEEERQRGNFPDRFSGHQFPNYSSELNVNALLLGDSALYLCASSPDREDSYGYTFGSGTRLTVV.

This clone was seen a handful of times. The V call is TRBV5-1, the J call TRBJ1-6, with no clear D. The CDR3 has 14 amino acids. CDR1 SGHRS and CDR2 YFSETQ come from the germline V gene. V was clipped by 1 base and J by 4 bases, with 6 bases between them. CDR3 in amino acids: CASSLTGYNSPLHF. CDR3 nucleotide sequence: TGCGCCAGCAGCTTGACGGGGTATAATTCACCCCTCCACTTT.

The chain uses TRBV29-1 and TRBJ1-2; 10 bases agree with TRBD1. The CDR3 covers 14 residues. Trimming took 7 bases from V and 3 from J; bases not matched to a gene: 8. From germline, CDR1 is SQVTM and CDR2 ANQGSEA. CDR3 amino acids: CSGRLTGGDYGYTF. The DNA of the CDR3 is TGCAGCGGTAGGCTGACAGGGGGCGACTATGGCTACACCTTC.

This clone is a singleton in its sample. This chain links TRBV12-3 or TRBV12-4 with TRBJ1-5, with D unclear. CDR3 length equals 13 residues. V was shortened by 3 bases and J by 3 bases, with 6 bases between the two germline ends. CDR3 loop: CASSFGYNQPQHF. The CDR3 DNA follows: TGTGCCAGCAGTTTCGGTTACAATCAGCCCCAGCATTTT.

The J gene is TRBJ2-3, the V gene TRBV4-1, with 10 nucleotides matching TRBD2. Germline V gives CDR1 MGHRA, CDR2 YSYEKL. Trimming removed 5 bases from V and 6 bases from J; junction bases left unmatched: 11. The CDR3 sequence is 16 residues long. The CDR3 bases are TGCGCCAGCAGCTTCCACCCTAGCGGGAGCGGGGATACGCAGTATTTT. Translated: CASSFHPSGSGDTQYF.

The rearrangement links TRBV2 to TRBJ2-1, with a possible D match to TRBD1 (5 bases). The V end was cut by 5 bases, the J end by 12 bases, with 17 bases between. Germline V lookup: CDR1 SNHLY, CDR2 FYNNEI. The CDR3 is made up of 13 amino acids. DNA for the CDR3: TGTGCCAGCAGTCTGGAGAGGTTAGGGGTGCAGTTCTTC. Protein sequence: CASSLERLGVQFF.

This chain uses TRBV7-2 with TRBJ1-1; D call uncertain. The germline CDR1 and CDR2 sequences are SGHTA and FQGNSA. This CDR3 is built from 14 residues. V was pared by 1 base and J by 3 bases, with 9 bases between. The CDR3 is CASSLVEDYTEAFF. The CDR3 nucleotides read TGTGCCAGCAGCTTAGTTGAGGATTACACTGAAGCTTTCTTT. The full variable domain, in which reference TRBV7-2 and TRBJ1-1 provide the parts outside the CDR3, is GAGVSQSPSNKVTEKGKDVELRCDPISGHTALYWYRQSLGQGLEFLIYFQGNSAPDKSGLPSDRFSAERTGGSVSTLTIQRTQQEDSAVYLCASSLVEDYTEAFFGQGTRLTVV.

V gene TRBV6-1 combines with J gene TRBJ1-2; the D is unclear. V was pared by 3 bases and J by 2 bases, with 7 bases between. This CDR3 comprises 13 residues. Germline CDR1 reads MNHNS; CDR2 reads SASEGT. As DNA, the CDR3 is TGTGCCAGCAGTGATGCCAGGAACTATGGCTACACCTTC. It is translated as CASSDARNYGYTF.

The V and J genes are TRBV28 and TRBJ2-7; D might be TRBD1 (6 bases). CDR1 and CDR2 (germline): MDHEN, SYDVKM. The CDR3 has 12 amino acids. The V end lost 6 bases, the J end lost 4 bases, and 10 bases lay between the germline ends. The CDR3 sequence is CASRPTGYEQYF. The CDR3 DNA reads TGTGCCAGCAGACCCACAGGGTACGAGCAGTACTTC.

CDR3 sequence reads: CASSYPEDYGYTF. The CDR3 coding sequence is TGTGCCAGCAGCTACCCTGAAGACTATGGCTACACCTTC. The V and J genes are TRBV28 and TRBJ1-2; D is undetermined. Trimming took 6 bases from V and 3 from J, leaving 11 bases between them. This CDR3 region has 13 residues. Germline V CDR1 and CDR2: MDHEN, SYDVKM.

This chain connects TRBV2 to TRBJ1-5; 7 positions agree with TRBD1. From germline, CDR1 is SNHLY and CDR2 FYNNEI. V was pared by 1 base and J by 3 bases, with 3 bases of the junction left unmatched. The CDR3 spans 15 residues. CDR3: CASSEETGLNQPQHF. In DNA, the CDR3 is TGTGCCAGCAGTGAAGAGACAGGGCTCAATCAGCCCCAGCATTTT.

The chain employs TRBV10-3 and TRBJ1-4; TRBD1 matches at 8 bases. The J segment lost 6 bases and the V segment lost 5 bases, leaving 5 bases of the junction unmatched. The CDR3 extends over 14 amino acids. Germline V lookup: CDR1 ENHRY, CDR2 SYGVKD. The CDR3 sequence: CAISRTGKDEKLFF. In nucleotides, the CDR3 is TGTGCCATCAGTCGGACAGGGAAGGATGAAAAACTGTTTTTT.

The chain is built from TRBV6-6 and TRBJ2-1; TRBD2 aligns across 13 bases. The CDR3 spans 15 residues. Germline-derived CDR1 and CDR2 are MNHNY and SVGAGI (reference sequence). V gave up 5 bases and J gave up 10 bases; unmatched junction bases: 8. CDR3 sequence (DNA): TGTGCCAGCAGTCAGGGACTAGCGGGAACGAAGGAGCAGTTCTTC. Encoded protein: CASSQGLAGTKEQFF.